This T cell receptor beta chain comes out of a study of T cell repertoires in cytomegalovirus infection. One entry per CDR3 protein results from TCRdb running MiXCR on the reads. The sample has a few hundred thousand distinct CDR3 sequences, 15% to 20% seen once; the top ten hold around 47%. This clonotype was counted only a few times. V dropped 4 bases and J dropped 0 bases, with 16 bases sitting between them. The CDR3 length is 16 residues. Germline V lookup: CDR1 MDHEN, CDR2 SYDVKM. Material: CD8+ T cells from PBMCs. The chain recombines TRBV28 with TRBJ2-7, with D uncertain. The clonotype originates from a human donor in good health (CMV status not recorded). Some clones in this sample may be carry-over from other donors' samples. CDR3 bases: TGTGCCAGCAGTTCCCCGGTTAGCAGCTTCTCCTACGAGCAGTACTTC. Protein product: CASSSPVSSFSYEQYF.